This T cell receptor beta chain derives from a study of beta chain features in type 1 diabetes. Study-level background: Patients did not differ from healthy donors in age, gender or cell yield.

Remarks on this clone: No antigen is known for it. This CDR3 is also generated by other DNA sequences in the sample.

Based on CD45RO/CCR7/CD25/CD127/CD95/CD27, CD4+ regulatory, stem cell-like memory, naive and central memory cells were sorted. Deletions cut 3 bases from V and 1 base from J, with 9 bases between. The length of the CDR3 is 13 residues. Germline CDR1 is GTSNPN and CDR2 is SVGIG (reference sequence). Expressed TCRB transcripts were sequenced because the isolated RNA had all been reverse transcribed beforehand. Profiled with immunoSEQ multiplex PCR; TCRdb holds only in-frame clones, not every one. The table includes hundreds of thousands of clones, around 68% detected once. Study observations and caveats: The study found that naive, central memory and Treg TCRB repertoires appeared more similar in patients than in healthy donors.

This sequence joins TRBV30 and TRBJ1-1; no clear D. Sequenced: naive CD4+ T cells from blood. This clonotype was obtained from a man in his thirties or forties in good health. CDR3: CAWSTRRNTEAFF. The CDR3 DNA is TGTGCCTGGAGCACTAGGAGGAACACTGAAGCTTTCTTT.